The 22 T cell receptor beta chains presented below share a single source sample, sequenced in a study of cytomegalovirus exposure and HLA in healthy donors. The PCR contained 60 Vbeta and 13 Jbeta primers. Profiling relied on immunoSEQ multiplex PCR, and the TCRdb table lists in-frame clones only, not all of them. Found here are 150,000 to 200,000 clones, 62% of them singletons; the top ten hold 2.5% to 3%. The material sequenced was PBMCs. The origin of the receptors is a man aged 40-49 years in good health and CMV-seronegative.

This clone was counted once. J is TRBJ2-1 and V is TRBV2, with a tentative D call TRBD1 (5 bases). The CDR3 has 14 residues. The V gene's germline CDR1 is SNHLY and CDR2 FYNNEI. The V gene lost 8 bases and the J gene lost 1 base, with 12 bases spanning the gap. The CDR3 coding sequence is TGTGCCAGCGTACGAAGGGGATCCTACAATGAGCAGTTCTTC. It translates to CASVRRGSYNEQFF.

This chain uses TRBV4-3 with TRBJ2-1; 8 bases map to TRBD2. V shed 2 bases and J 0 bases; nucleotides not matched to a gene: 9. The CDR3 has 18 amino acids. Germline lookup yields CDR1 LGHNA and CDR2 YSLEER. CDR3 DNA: TGCGCCAGCAGCCAACTCGGGGGGGGCCGGAGCTCCTACAATGAGCAGTTCTTC. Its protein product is CASSQLGGGRSSYNEQFF.

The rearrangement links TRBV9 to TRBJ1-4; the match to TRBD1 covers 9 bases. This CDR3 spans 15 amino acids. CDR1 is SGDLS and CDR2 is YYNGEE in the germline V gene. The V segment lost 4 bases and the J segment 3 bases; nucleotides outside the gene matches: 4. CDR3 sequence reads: CASSRDRASNEKLFF. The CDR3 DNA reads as TGTGCCAGCAGCCGGGACAGGGCCTCTAATGAAAAACTGTTTTTT.

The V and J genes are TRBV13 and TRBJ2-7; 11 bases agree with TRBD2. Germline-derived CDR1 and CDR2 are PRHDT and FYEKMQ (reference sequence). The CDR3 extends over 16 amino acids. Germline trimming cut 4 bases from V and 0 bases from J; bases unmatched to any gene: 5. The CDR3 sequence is CASSSSGTSGSYEQYF. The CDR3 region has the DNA TGTGCCAGCAGCTCATCCGGGACTAGCGGCTCCTACGAGCAGTACTTC.

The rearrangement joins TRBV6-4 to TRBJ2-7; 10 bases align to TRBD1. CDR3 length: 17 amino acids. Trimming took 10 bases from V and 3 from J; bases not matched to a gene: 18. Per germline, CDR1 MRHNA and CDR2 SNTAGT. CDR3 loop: CANKAGQGKNSIYEQYF. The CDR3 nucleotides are TGTGCCAATAAAGCGGGACAGGGGAAAAATTCGATCTACGAGCAGTACTTC.

The CDR3: CASSLGPGKRANQPQHF. In nucleotides, the CDR3 is TGTGCCAGCAGCTTGGGACCGGGGAAACGCGCCAATCAGCCCCAGCATTTT. The V call is TRBV5-6, the J call TRBJ1-5, with D unresolved. This CDR3 comprises 17 residues. Looked up from germline, CDR1 is SGHDT and CDR2 is YYEEEE. V lost 0 bases and J lost 3, with 16 bases in between.

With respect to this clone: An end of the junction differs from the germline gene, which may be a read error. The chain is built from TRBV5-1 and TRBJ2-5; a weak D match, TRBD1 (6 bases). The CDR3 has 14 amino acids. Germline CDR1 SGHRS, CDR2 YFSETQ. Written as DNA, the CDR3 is TGCGCCAGCGGCTTGGGGCAGGGGTCAGAGACCCAGTACTTC. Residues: CASGLGQGSETQYF. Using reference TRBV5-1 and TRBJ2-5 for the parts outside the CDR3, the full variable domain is KAGVTQTPRYLIKTRGQQVTLSCSPISGHRSVSWYQQTPGQGLQFLFEYFSETQRNKGNFPGRFSGRQFSNSRSEMNVSTLELGDSALYLCASGLGQGSETQYFGPGTRLLVL.

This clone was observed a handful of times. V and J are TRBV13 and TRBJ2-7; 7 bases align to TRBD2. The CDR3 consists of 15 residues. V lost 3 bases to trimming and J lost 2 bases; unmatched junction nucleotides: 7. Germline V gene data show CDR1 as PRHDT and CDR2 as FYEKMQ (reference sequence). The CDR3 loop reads CASSLGLHQTYEQYF. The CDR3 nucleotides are TGTGCCAGCAGCTTGGGACTACACCAGACCTACGAGCAGTACTTC.

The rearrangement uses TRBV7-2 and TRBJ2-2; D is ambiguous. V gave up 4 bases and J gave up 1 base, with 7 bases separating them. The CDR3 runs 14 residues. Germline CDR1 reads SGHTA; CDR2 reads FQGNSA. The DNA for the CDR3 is TGTGCCAGCAGCTCATCGCGGAACACCGGGGAGCTGTTTTTT. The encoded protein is CASSSSRNTGELFF. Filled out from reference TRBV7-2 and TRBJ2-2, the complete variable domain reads GAGVSQSPSNKVTEKGKDVELRCDPISGHTALYWYRQSLGQGLEFLIYFQGNSAPDKSGLPSDRFSAERTGGSVSTLTIQRTQQEDSAVYLCASSSSRNTGELFFGEGSRLTVL.

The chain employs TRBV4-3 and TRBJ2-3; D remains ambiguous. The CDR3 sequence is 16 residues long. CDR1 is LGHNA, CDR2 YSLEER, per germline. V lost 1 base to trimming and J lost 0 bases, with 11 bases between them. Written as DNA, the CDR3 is TGCGCCAGCAGCCAAGTAACTGTCTCTAGCACAGATACGCAGTATTTT. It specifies CASSQVTVSSTDTQYF.

CDR3 sequence reads: CASSLDRAGYTF. In nucleotides, the CDR3 is TGTGCCAGCAGCTTGGACAGGGCTGGCTACACCTTC. This chain connects TRBV5-4 to TRBJ1-2; possible D gene TRBD1, 6 bases. Germline lookup yields CDR1 SGHNT and CDR2 YYREEE (reference sequence). V shed 0 bases and J shed 7 bases, with 7 bases lying between them. The length of the CDR3 is 12 residues.

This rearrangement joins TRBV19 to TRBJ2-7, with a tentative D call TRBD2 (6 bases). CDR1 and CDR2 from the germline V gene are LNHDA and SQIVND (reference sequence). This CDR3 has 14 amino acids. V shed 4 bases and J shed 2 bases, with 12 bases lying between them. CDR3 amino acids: CASSTQRATYEQYF. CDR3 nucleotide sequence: TGTGCCAGTAGTACCCAGCGGGCTACCTACGAGCAGTACTTC.

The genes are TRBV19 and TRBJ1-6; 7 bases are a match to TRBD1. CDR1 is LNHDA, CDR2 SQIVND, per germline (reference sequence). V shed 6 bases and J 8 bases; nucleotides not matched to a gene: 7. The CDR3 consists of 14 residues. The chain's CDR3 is CASRLQGQDSPLHF. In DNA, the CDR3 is TGTGCCAGTAGATTACAGGGGCAGGATTCACCCCTCCACTTT. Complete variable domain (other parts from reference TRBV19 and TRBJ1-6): DGGITQSPKYLFRKEGQNVTLSCEQNLNHDAMYWYRQDPGQGLRLIYYSQIVNDFQKGDIAEGYSVSREKKESFPLTVTSAQKNPTAFYLCASRLQGQDSPLHFGNGTRLTVT.

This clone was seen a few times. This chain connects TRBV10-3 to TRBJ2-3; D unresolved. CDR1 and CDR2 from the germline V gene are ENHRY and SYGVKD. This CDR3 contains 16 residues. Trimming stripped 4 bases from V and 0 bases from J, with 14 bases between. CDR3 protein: CAISALARASTDTQYF. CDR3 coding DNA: TGTGCCATCAGTGCTCTCGCGCGAGCAAGCACAGATACGCAGTATTTT.

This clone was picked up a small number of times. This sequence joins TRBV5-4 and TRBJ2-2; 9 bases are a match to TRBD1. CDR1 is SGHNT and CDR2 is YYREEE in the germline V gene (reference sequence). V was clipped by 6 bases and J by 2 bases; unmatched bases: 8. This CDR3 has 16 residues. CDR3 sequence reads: CASNPKGQGNTGELFF. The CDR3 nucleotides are TGTGCCAGCAACCCTAAGGGACAGGGAAACACCGGGGAGCTGTTTTTT.

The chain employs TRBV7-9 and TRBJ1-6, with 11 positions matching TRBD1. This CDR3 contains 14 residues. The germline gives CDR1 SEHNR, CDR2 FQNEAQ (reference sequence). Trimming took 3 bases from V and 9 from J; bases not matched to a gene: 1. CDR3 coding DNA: TGTGCCAGCAGCTTGGGGACAGGGGGTTCACCCCTCCACTTT. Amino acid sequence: CASSLGTGGSPLHF.

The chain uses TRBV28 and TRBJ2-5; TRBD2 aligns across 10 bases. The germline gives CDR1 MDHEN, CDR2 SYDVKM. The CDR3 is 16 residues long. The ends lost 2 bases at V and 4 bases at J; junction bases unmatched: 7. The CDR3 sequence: CASSLGSSGSPETQYF. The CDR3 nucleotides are TGTGCCAGCAGTTTAGGGTCTAGCGGGAGCCCAGAGACCCAGTACTTC.

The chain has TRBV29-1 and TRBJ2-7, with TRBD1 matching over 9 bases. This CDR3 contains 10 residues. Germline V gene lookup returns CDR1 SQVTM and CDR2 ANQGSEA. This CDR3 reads CSGQDRGQYF. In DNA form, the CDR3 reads TGCAGTGGACAGGACAGGGGCCAATACTTC.

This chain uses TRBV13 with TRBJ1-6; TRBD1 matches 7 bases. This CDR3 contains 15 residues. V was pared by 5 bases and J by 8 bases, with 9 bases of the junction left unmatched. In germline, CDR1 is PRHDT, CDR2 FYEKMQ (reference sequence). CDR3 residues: CASSPQGDRDSPLHF. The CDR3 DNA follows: TGTGCCAGCAGCCCGCAGGGGGATAGGGATTCACCCCTCCACTTT.

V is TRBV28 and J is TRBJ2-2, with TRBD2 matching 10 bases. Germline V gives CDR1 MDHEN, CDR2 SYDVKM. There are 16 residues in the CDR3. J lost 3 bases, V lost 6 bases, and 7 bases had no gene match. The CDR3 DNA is TGTGCCAGCAGCCTCTCTAGCGGGAGCTACACCGGGGAGCTGTTTTTT. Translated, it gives CASSLSSGSYTGELFF.

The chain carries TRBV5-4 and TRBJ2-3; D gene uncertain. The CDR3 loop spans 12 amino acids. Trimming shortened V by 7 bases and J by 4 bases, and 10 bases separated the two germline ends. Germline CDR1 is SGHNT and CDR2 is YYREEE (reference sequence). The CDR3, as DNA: TGTGCCAGCGCCCGAGCCGCAGATACGCAGTATTTT. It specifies CASARAADTQYF.

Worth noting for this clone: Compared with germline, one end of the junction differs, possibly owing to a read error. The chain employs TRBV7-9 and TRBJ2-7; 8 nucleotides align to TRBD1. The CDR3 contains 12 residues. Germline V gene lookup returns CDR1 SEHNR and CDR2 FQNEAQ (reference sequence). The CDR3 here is CSSSLTGAEQYF. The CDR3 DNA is TGTTCCAGCAGCCTGACAGGGGCCGAGCAGTACTTC.